The count of the clone carrying this T cell receptor (beta chain) is one. Here immunoSEQ multiplex PCR was the method, and the copy in TCRdb shows in-frame clones only, minus some. The sample yields over 120,000 clones, roughly 87% seen once. With V trimmed by 5 bases and J by 1 base, 4 bases remained unmatched. The CDR3 length is 15 residues. In germline, CDR1 is SSHAT, CDR2 FNYEAQ (reference sequence). The data are from a study of blood T cell repertoires in COVID-19. This chain connects TRBV7-7 to TRBJ2-7; 11 nucleotides line up with TRBD2. Sequenced sample: peripheral blood. The clonotype originates from a woman aged 50 to 60 with acute or convalescent COVID-19. The CDR3 here is CASSPGTSGSYEQYF. CDR3 nucleotide sequence: TGTGCCAGCAGCCCTGGGACTAGCGGATCCTACGAGCAGTACTTC.